A selection of T cell receptor beta chains follows, all from one sample in a study of shared clonotypes between healthy human individuals. Clones were sequenced by immunoSEQ multiplex PCR, and TCRdb holds only the in-frame ones, with some missing. The sample yields hundreds of thousands of clones, nearly 98% seen once. The sequenced sample was naive CD8+ T cells sorted from blood. Receptors originate from a man aged 25 to 45 in good health. Each CDR3 is given with its conserved first and last residue.

TRBV9 | 16 | CASSKRPGASGYEQYF
TRBV15 | 14 | CATSTLGGGYEQYF
TRBV7-9 | 15 | CASSPTGVYTGELFF
TRBV6-5 | 13 | CASSYSGNPEAFF
TRBV28 | 16 | CASSLGLAAVYNEQFF
TRBV6-5 | 14 | CASSWTVFTDTQYF
TRBV10-3 | 14 | CAIRKRESGETQYF
TRBV29-1 | 15 | CSVVLRDSYTDTQYF
TRBV27 | 13 | CASRTGTLDEQYF
TRBV29-1 | 12 | CSGGTGTGEQFF
TRBV29-1 | 14 | CSVDGAGGDYEQYF
TRBV27 | 16 | CASSPDTSGILYEQFF
TRBV27 | 12 | CASSLLGDEQYF
TRBV9 | 17 | CASSVVPSRGVNYGYTF
TRBV7-6 | 14 | CASSTRTAIYEQYF
TRBV5-6 | 16 | CASSLALLGPNGELFF
TRBV18 | 15 | CASSGDSLAKNIQYF
TRBV9 | 16 | CASSTRQTGGNTEAFF
TRBV6-4 | 15 | CASSDKGLGAREQYF
TRBV27 | 13 | CASSSGTSGRQYF
TRBV21-1 | 11 | CASSKAHLQFF
TRBV7-8 | 15 | CASSLETSGSYEQYF
TRBV15 | 13 | CATSKVPAQTQYF
TRBV27 | 13 | CASSFGRYDGYTF
TRBV7-9 | 13 | CASRTGANTEAFF
TRBV29-1 | 11 | CSVTGSGELFF
TRBV5-6 | 14 | CASSQLAGVYEQYF
TRBV30 | 13 | CAWSYGGNQPQHF
TRBV5-1 | 16 | CASSLELGATNEKLFF
TRBV7-3 | 17 | CASSLISAGGGEDEQFF
TRBV10-3 | 15 | CAISESKGLNEKLFF
TRBV11-2 | 12 | CASSPSNYGYTF
TRBV6-1 | 15 | CASSEHRDSPYEQYF
TRBV4-1 | 18 | CASSQEQGSAGGLYEQYF
TRBV7-6 | 17 | CASSLAGLVLNAGELFF
TRBV28 | 13 | CASFRESIEPQHF
TRBV6-4 | 16 | CASSILAGAGYNEQFF
TRBV29-1 | 12 | CSVHRDLTEAFF
TRBV29-1 | 14 | CSVDYWDPQETQYF
TRBV4-1 | 16 | CASSPVEKGLAEEQFF
TRBV14 | 17 | CASSQFAPYNSGNTIYF
TRBV6-4 | 17 | CASSGPGQGLSGNTIYF
TRBV13 | 13 | CASSLVDRREQYF
TRBV6-5 | 14 | CASSYSIQGDGYTF
TRBV27 | 12 | CASKGGEETQYF
TRBV11-2 | 15 | CASSLSQDRNYGYTF
TRBV4-1 | 15 | CASSQSVGGNYEQYF
TRBV11-2 | 14 | CASTSRLAGGPQVF
TRBV11-2 | 14 | CASSPQDSRATQYF
TRBV5-6 | 15 | CASSLALAGAGEQFF
TRBV27 | 16 | CASSLSGRALWNEQFF
TRBV5-5 | 20 | CASSLGDGASGRARSYEQYF
TRBV27 | 15 | CASSLRDRGAETQYF
TRBV2 | 14 | CASKASGSSDTQYF
TRBV30 | 14 | CAWRRPGQGFEQFF
TRBV5-5 | 14 | CASSSPGQSYEQYF
TRBV5-4 | 14 | CASSTRTGYNEQFF
TRBV7-6 | 19 | CASSLAGGRISPQNNEQFF
TRBV7-7 | 16 | CASSPRSSGSSHEQFF
TRBV7-9 | 14 | CASSKTDDGPEAFF